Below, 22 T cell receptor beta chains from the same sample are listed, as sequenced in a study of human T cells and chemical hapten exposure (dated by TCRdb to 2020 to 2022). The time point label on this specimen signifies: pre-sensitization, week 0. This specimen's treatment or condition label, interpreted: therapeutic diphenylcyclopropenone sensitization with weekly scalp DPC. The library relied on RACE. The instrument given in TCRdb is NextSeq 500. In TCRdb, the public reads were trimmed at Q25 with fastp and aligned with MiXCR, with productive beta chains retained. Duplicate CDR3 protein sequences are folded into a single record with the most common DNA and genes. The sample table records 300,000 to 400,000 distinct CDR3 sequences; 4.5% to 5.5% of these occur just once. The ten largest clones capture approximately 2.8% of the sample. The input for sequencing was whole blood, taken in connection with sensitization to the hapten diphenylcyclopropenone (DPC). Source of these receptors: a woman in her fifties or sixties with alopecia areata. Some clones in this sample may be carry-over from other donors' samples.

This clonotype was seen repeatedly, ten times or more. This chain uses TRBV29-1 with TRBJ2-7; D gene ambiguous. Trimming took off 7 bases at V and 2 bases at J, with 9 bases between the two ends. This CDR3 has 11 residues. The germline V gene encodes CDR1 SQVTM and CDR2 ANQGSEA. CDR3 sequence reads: CSGRNTYEQYF. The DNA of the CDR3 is TGCAGCGGCAGGAACACCTACGAGCAGTACTTC.

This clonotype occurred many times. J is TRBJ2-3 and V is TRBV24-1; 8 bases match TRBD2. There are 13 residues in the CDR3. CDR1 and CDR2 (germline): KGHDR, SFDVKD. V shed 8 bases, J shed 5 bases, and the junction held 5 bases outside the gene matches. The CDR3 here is CATMASGGDTQYF. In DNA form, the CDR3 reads TGTGCCACCATGGCCAGCGGGGGAGATACGCAGTATTTT.

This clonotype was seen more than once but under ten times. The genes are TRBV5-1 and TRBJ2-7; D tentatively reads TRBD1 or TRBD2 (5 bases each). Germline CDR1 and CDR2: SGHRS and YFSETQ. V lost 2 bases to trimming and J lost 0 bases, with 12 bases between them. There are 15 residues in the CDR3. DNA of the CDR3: TGCGCCAGCAGCTTAACCCGGGGCCACTCCTACGAGCAGTACTTC. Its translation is CASSLTRGHSYEQYF.

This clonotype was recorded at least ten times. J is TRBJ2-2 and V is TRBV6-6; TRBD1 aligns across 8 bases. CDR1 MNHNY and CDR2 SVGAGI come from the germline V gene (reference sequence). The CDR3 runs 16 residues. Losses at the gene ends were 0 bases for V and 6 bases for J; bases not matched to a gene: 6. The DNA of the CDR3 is TGTGCCAGCAGTTACTCATCAGGGGGCCAGTCCGGGGAGCTGTTTTTT. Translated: CASSYSSGGQSGELFF.

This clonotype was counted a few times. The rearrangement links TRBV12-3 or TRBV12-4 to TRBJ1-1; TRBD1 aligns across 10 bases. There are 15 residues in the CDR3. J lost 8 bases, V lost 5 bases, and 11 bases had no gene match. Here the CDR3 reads CASSGTTGGVGEAFF. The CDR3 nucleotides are TGTGCCAGCAGTGGGACGACAGGGGGCGTGGGGGAAGCTTTCTTT.

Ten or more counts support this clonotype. The chain's CDR3 is CASQGPYEQYF. CDR3 nucleotide sequence: TGTGCCAGCCAAGGTCCCTACGAGCAGTACTTC. V usage is TRBV3-1 and J usage is TRBJ2-7; D not certain. Germline assignment: CDR1 LGHDT and CDR2 YNNKEL (reference sequence). V was pared by 8 bases and J by 2 bases, with 7 bases between. CDR3 length: 11 residues.

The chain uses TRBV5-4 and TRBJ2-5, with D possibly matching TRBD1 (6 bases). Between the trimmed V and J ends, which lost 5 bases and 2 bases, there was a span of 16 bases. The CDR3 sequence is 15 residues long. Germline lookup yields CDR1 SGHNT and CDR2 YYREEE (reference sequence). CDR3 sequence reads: CASRVRDTYQETQYF. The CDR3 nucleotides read TGTGCCAGCAGAGTCCGGGACACGTATCAAGAGACCCAGTACTTC.

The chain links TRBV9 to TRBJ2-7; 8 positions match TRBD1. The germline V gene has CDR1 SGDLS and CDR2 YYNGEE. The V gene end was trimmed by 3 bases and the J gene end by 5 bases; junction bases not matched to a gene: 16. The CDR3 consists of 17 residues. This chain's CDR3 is CASSGRGTGGLNHEQYF. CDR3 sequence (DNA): TGTGCCAGCAGCGGGAGAGGGACAGGCGGTTTGAACCACGAGCAGTACTTC. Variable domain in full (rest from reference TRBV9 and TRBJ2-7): DSGVTQTPKHLITATGQRVTLRCSPRSGDLSVYWYQQSLDQGLQFLIQYYNGEERAKGNILERFSAQQFPDLHSELNLSSLELGDSALYFCASSGRGTGGLNHEQYFGPGTRLTVT.

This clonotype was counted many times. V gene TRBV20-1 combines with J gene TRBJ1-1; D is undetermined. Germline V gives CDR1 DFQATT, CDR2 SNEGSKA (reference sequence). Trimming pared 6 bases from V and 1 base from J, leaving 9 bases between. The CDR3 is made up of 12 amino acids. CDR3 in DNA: TGCAGTGCCGTCCTCGGGAACACTGAAGCTTTCTTT. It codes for CSAVLGNTEAFF.

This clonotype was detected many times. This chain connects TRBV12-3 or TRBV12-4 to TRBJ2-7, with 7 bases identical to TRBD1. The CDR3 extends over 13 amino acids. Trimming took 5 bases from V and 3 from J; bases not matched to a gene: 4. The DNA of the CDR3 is TGTGCCAGCAGTCTAGACAGGGACTACGAGCAGTACTTC. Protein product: CASSLDRDYEQYF.

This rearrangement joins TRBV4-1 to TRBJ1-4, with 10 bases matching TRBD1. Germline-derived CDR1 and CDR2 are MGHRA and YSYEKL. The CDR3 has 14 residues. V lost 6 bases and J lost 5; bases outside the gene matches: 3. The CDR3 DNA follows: TGCGCCAGCAGGCGACAGGGGGCAAATGAAAAACTGTTTTTT. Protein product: CASRRQGANEKLFF.

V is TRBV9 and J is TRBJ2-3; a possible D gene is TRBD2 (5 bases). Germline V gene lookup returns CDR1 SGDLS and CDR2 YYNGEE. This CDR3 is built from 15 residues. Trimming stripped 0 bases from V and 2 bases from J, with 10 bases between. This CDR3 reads CASSVEIASTDTQYF. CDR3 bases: TGTGCCAGCAGCGTAGAAATAGCGTCCACAGATACGCAGTATTTT.

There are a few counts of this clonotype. The DNA of the CDR3 is TGTGCCAGCAGTGACCCCGGCGCAGCCCACTATGGCTACACCTTC. This sequence encodes CASSDPGAAHYGYTF. The rearrangement uses TRBV2 and TRBJ1-2; unclear D gene. There are 15 residues in the CDR3. The V gene lost 3 bases and the J gene lost 3 bases, with 14 bases spanning the gap. The germline gives CDR1 SNHLY, CDR2 FYNNEI.

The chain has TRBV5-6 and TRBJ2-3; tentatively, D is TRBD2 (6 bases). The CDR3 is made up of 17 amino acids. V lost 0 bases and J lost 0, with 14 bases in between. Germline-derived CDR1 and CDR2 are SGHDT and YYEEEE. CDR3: CASSLAWRALSTDTQYF. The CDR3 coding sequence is TGTGCCAGCAGCTTGGCCTGGAGGGCACTCAGCACAGATACGCAGTATTTT.

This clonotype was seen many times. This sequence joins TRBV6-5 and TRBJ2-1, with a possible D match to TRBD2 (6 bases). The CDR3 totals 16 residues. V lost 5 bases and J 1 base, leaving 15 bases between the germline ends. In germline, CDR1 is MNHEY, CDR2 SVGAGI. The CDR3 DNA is TGTGCCAGCAGTCCGTCCCTAGCGACTTCCTACAATGAGCAGTTCTTC. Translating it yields CASSPSLATSYNEQFF.

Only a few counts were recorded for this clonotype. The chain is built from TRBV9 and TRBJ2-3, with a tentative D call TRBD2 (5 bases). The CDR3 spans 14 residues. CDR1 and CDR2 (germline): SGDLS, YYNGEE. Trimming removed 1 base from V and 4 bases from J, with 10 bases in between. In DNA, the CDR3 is TGTGCCAGCAGCGTAACGGGGAGCGCAGATACGCAGTATTTT. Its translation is CASSVTGSADTQYF. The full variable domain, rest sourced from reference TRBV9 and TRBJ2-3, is DSGVTQTPKHLITATGQRVTLRCSPRSGDLSVYWYQQSLDQGLQFLIQYYNGEERAKGNILERFSAQQFPDLHSELNLSSLELGDSALYFCASSVTGSADTQYFGPGTRLTVL.

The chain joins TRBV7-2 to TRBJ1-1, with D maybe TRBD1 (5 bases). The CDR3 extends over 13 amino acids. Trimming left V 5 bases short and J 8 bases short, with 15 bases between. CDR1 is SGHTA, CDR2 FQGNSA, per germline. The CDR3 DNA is TGTGCCAGCAGCCAACATCCCGGGGCCGAAGCTTTCTTT. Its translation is CASSQHPGAEAFF.

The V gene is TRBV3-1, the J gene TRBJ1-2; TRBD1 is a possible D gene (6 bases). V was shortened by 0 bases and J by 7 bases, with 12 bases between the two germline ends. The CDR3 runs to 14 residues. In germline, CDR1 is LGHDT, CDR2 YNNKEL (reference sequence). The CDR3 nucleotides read TGTGCCAGCAGCCAAGATCGGGGGCGAGGTGGCTACACCTTC. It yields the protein CASSQDRGRGGYTF.

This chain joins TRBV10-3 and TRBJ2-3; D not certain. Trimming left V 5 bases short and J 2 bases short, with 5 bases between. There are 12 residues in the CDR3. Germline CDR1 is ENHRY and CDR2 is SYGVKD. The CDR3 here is CAISWTTDTQYF. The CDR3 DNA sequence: TGTGCCATCAGTTGGACCACAGATACGCAGTATTTT.

The CDR3 DNA reads TGCAGCGTTGTGGAGACAGGCGGCGGGGAGACCCAGTACTTC. This gives the protein CSVVETGGGETQYF. The V and J genes are TRBV29-1 and TRBJ2-5, with D maybe TRBD1 (6 bases). Germline CDR1 and CDR2: SQVTM and ANQGSEA. The CDR3 consists of 14 residues. Trimming removed 4 bases from V and 5 bases from J, with 17 bases in between.

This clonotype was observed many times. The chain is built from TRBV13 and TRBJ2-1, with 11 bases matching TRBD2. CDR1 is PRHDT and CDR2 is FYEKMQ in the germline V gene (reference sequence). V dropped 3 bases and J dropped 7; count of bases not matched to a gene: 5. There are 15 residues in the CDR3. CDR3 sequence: CASSFQLAGENEQFF. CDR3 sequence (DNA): TGTGCCAGCAGCTTCCAACTAGCGGGGGAGAATGAGCAGTTCTTC.

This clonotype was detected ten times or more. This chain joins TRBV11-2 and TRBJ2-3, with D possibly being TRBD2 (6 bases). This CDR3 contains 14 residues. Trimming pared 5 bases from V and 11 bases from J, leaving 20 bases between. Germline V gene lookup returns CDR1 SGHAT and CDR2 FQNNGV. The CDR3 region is CASSPVTSGGEQYF. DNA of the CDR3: TGTGCCAGCAGCCCAGTAACGTCCGGGGGAGAGCAGTATTTT. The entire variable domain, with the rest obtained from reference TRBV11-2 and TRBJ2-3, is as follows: EAGVAQSPRYKIIEKRQSVAFWCNPISGHATLYWYQQILGQGPKLLIQFQNNGVVDDSQLPKDRFSAERLKGVDSTLKIQPAKLEDSAVYLCASSPVTSGGEQYFGPGTRLTVL.